These 12 T cell receptor beta chains were sequenced from one sample in a study of cytomegalovirus exposure and HLA in healthy donors. The method was immunoSEQ multiplex PCR; TCRdb's version includes in-frame clones alone and lacks a portion of them. The sample shows 120,000 to 150,000 clones, 85% to 90% of them seen only once. The sequenced material came from PBMCs. Every receptor here comes from a woman under 30 in good health and CMV-seropositive.

The chain recombines TRBV11-2 with TRBJ2-3; D remains unclear. Trimming removed 5 bases from V and 4 bases from J, with 7 bases in between. This CDR3 spans 12 amino acids. The germline V gene has CDR1 SGHAT and CDR2 FQNNGV. CDR3: CASSRIADTQYF. The CDR3 DNA reads TGTGCCAGCAGCCGAATAGCAGATACGCAGTATTTT.

The chain recombines TRBV4-3 with TRBJ1-2; no definite D call. The CDR3 loop spans 13 amino acids. The V gene lost 1 base and the J gene lost 3 bases, with 6 bases spanning the gap. The V gene's germline CDR1 is LGHNA and CDR2 YSLEER. The CDR3 spells CASSQGSDYGYTF. CDR3 nucleotides: TGCGCCAGCAGCCAAGGGTCGGACTATGGCTACACCTTC.

V usage is TRBV7-2 and J usage is TRBJ2-5, with 10 bases aligning to TRBD1. The CDR3 is made up of 17 amino acids. Trimming removed 5 bases from V and 2 bases from J; junction bases left unmatched: 11. Looked up from germline, CDR1 is SGHTA and CDR2 is FQGNSA. CDR3 in amino acids: CASSPTGGAGRQETQYF. The CDR3 DNA follows: TGTGCCAGCAGCCCGACAGGGGGCGCAGGGAGACAAGAGACCCAGTACTTC.

The rearrangement links TRBV5-6 to TRBJ1-4; TRBD1 agrees at 9 bases. CDR1 and CDR2 (germline): SGHDT, YYEEEE. J gave up 3 bases and V 4 bases, and 4 bases lay outside the gene matches. This CDR3 comprises 15 residues. This CDR3 is CASSQQGAANEKLFF. CDR3 bases: TGTGCCAGCAGCCAACAGGGGGCTGCTAATGAAAAACTGTTTTTT.

The chain has TRBV2 and TRBJ2-3, with 9 bases lining up with TRBD2. This CDR3 has 16 residues. J gave up 4 bases and V 2 bases, and 7 bases lay outside the gene matches. Germline V CDR1 and CDR2: SNHLY, FYNNEI. Written as DNA, the CDR3 is TGTGCCAGCAGTGAAAGGGCTAGCGGGGTGCCAGATACGCAGTATTTT. Translating it yields CASSERASGVPDTQYF.

This clone was seen a single time. The rearrangement uses TRBV4-1 and TRBJ2-2; possibly TRBD1 for D (5 bases). This CDR3 comprises 15 residues. The germline CDR1 and CDR2 sequences are MGHRA and YSYEKL. Trimming took 4 bases from V and 0 from J, leaving 9 bases between them. The CDR3 region has the DNA TGCGCCAGCAGCCTCTTGGGGCCGAACACCGGGGAGCTGTTTTTT. Its translation: CASSLLGPNTGELFF.

The chain combines TRBV29-1 with TRBJ1-2; D might be TRBD1 (5 bases). Germline V gene lookup returns CDR1 SQVTM and CDR2 ANQGSEA. V lost 7 bases, J lost 2 bases, and 14 bases lay in between. There are 13 residues in the CDR3. As DNA, the CDR3 is TGCAGCGGGAGTCAGGGAACAAACTATGGCTACACCTTC. This gives the protein CSGSQGTNYGYTF.

The V call is TRBV9, the J call TRBJ2-1; D perhaps matches TRBD2 (6 bases). Trimming shortened V by 0 bases and J by 0 bases, and 7 bases separated the two germline ends. The germline gives CDR1 SGDLS, CDR2 YYNGEE. The CDR3 runs 15 residues. The CDR3 is CASSVVAVSYNEQFF. The DNA for the CDR3 is TGTGCCAGCAGCGTAGTAGCGGTCTCCTACAATGAGCAGTTCTTC.

The DNA of the CDR3 is TGTGCCAGCTCACCTCCTGGGGCCGCCTCGCGGAAACTGTTTTTT. Translation: CASSPPGAASRKLFF. The chain combines TRBV18 with TRBJ1-4; TRBD1 might be the D (5 bases). The V gene lost 3 bases and the J gene lost 11 bases, with 19 bases spanning the gap. There are 15 residues in the CDR3. Germline CDR1 is KGHSH and CDR2 is LQKENI.

V gene TRBV6-6 combines with J gene TRBJ2-7; 12 bases fit TRBD1. V dropped 4 bases and J dropped 12; count of bases not matched to a gene: 7. The CDR3 has 13 residues. CDR1 and CDR2 (germline): MNHNY, SVGAGI (reference sequence). The chain's CDR3 is CASSLGQGAFPYF. The CDR3 nucleotides are TGTGCCAGCAGTTTGGGACAGGGGGCTTTTCCGTACTTC.

The chain is built from TRBV28 and TRBJ2-7; TRBD1 aligns across 7 bases. There are 14 residues in the CDR3. V was pared by 6 bases and J by 5 bases, with 10 bases of the junction left unmatched. The V gene's germline CDR1 is MDHEN and CDR2 SYDVKM. The CDR3 nucleotides are TGTGCCAGCAGACTGGGGACAGTTCGGAACGAGCAGTACTTC. Its protein is CASRLGTVRNEQYF.

The V call is TRBV2, the J call TRBJ2-6; 8 bases agree with TRBD1. V gave up 6 bases and J gave up 3 bases; unmatched junction bases: 4. The CDR3 covers 15 residues. Germline lookup yields CDR1 SNHLY and CDR2 FYNNEI. The DNA for the CDR3 is TGTGCCAGCAGCCCGACAGGGGTTGGGGCCAACGTCCTGACTTTC. This translates into CASSPTGVGANVLTF.